Reported below is one T cell receptor beta chain. The data are from a study of cytomegalovirus exposure and HLA in healthy donors. CDR1 and CDR2 from the germline V gene are SGHNT and YYREEE (reference sequence). After removal of 0 bases from V and 2 bases from J, the junction contained 1 base not matched to a gene. This CDR3 comprises 15 residues. The PCR made use of 60 Vbeta and 13 Jbeta primers. TCRdb's copy holds only in-frame clones and misses some; the assay was immunoSEQ multiplex PCR. The sample holds 95,000 to 150,000 clones; over 80% are singletons and the top ten take about 2%. This TCR was recovered from a man aged 30 to 45 in good health and CMV-seronegative. V gene TRBV5-4 combines with J gene TRBJ2-3, with 9 bases matching TRBD1. The source material was PBMCs. CDR3: CASSLDRGLTDTQYF. CDR3 DNA: TGTGCCAGCAGCTTGGACAGGGGGCTCACAGATACGCAGTATTTT.